Included here is one T cell receptor beta chain sequence, with context. The sample belongs to a study of CD8 T cells in Susac syndrome. Study-level information: Within the sequenced group of Susac syndrome patients, more than 5 showed active disease and about eight were in remission.

Unmatched junction bases numbered 10, after V lost 4 bases and J lost 15 bases. CDR3 length: 13 amino acids. Looked up from germline, CDR1 is WNHNN and CDR2 is SYGVQD (reference sequence). Sequencing of TCR beta was performed on blood CD8+ and CD4+ T cells. TEMRA cells were FACS-enriched, and CD8+ and CD4+ T cells were isolated negatively. RNA was extracted with the RNeasy kit, and a quantity of 0.5 to 1 ug was reverse transcribed using random hexamers. Amplification of TCR beta CDR3 was carried out by immunoSEQ multiplex PCR, which covered 54 Vbeta and 13 Jbeta segments. In TCRdb, the immunoSEQ multiplex PCR reads were re-called with MiXCR into one record per CDR3 protein. The data hold 240,000 or so distinct CDR3 sequences, with 96% observed a single time.

The sample was CD4+ T cells from PBMCs. The chain has TRBV10-1 and TRBJ2-1; TRBD2 agrees at 9 bases. The TCR was taken from a human donor with Susac syndrome. For the CDR3, the DNA is TGCGCCAGCAGTGGGGATGGGACTAGCTTGCCGTTCTTC. It is translated as CASSGDGTSLPFF.